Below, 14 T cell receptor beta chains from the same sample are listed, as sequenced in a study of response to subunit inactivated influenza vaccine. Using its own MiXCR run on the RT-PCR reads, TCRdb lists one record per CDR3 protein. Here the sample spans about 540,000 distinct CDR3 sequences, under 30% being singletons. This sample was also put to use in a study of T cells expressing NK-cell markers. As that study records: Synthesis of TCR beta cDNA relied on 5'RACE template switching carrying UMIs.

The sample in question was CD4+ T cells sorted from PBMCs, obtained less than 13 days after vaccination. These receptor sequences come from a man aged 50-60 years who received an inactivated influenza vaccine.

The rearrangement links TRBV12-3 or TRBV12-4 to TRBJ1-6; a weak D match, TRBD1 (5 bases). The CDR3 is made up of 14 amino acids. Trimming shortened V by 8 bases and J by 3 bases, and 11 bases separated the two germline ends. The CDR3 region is CASPGGYYNSPLHF. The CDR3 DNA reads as TGTGCCAGCCCCGGGGGTTACTATAATTCACCCCTCCACTTT.

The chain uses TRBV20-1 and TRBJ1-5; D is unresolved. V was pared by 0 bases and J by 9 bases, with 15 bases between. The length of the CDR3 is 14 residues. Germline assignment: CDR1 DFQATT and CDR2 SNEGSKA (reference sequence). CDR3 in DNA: TGCAGTGCTAGAGAAGCGGGCTCGAATGGGCCCCAGCATTTT. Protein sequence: CSAREAGSNGPQHF.

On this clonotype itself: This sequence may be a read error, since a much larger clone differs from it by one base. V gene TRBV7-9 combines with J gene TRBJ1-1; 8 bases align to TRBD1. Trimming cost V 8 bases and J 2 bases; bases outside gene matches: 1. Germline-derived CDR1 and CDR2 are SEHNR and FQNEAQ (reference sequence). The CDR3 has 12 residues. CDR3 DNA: TGTGCCAGCGGACAGGGAAACACTGAAGCTTTCTTT. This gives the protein CASGQGNTEAFF.

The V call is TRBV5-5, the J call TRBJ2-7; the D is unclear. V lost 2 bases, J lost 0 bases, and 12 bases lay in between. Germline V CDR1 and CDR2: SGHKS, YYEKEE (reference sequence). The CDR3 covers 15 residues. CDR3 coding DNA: TGTGCCAGCAGCTTACGCGCCCCGGGCTCCTACGAGCAGTACTTC. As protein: CASSLRAPGSYEQYF.

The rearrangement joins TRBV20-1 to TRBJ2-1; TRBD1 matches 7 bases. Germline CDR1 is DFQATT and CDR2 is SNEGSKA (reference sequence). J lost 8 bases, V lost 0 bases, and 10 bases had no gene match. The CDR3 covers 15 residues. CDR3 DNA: TGCAGTGCTAGAGAATTTAGGACAGGTACCCATGAGCAGTTCTTC. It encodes CSAREFRTGTHEQFF.

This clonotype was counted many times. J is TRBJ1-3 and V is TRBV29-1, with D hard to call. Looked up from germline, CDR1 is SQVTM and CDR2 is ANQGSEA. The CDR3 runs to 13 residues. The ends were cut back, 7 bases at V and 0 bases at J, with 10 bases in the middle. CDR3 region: CSGTAHSGNTIYF. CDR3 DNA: TGCAGCGGGACCGCTCACTCTGGAAACACCATATATTTT.

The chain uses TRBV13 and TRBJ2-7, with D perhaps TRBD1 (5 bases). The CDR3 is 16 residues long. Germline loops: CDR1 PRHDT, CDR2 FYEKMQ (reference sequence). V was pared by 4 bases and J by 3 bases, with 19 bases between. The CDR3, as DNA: TGTGCCAGCAGCTCAGCCCGCGAGACAGAAAGCTACGAGCAGTACTTC. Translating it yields CASSSARETESYEQYF.

The CDR3: CASSLSTGLFDNEQFF. The CDR3 DNA reads as TGCGCCAGCAGCCTCTCGACAGGGTTATTTGACAATGAGCAGTTCTTC. The chain combines TRBV4-3 with TRBJ2-1; TRBD1 matches at 7 bases. The germline gives CDR1 LGHNA, CDR2 YSLEER. V was pared by 4 bases and J by 5 bases, with 11 bases of the junction left unmatched. The CDR3 loop spans 16 amino acids.

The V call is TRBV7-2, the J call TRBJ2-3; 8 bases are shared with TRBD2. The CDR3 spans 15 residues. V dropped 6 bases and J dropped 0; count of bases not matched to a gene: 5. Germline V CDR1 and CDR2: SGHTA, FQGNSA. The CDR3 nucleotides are TGTGCCAGCAGATCATCTAGCGGGAGCACAGATACGCAGTATTTT. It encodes CASRSSSGSTDTQYF.

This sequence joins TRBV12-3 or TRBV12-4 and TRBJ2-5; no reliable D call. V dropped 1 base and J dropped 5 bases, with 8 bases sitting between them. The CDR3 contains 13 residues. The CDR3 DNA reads TGTGCCAGCAGTTTAGTAACAAAGGAGACCCAGTACTTC. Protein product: CASSLVTKETQYF.

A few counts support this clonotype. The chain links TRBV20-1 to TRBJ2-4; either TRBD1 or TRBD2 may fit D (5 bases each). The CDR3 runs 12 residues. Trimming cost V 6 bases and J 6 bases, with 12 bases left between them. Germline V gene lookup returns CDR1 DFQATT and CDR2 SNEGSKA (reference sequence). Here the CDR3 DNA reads TGCAGTGCGCAGGGACGCCGAAACATTCAGTACTTC. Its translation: CSAQGRRNIQYF.

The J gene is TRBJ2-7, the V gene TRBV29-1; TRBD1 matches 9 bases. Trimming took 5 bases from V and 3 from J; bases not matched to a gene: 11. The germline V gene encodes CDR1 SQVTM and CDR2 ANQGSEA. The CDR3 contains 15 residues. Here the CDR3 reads CSVSGTGNFRYEQYF. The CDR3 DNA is TGCAGCGTTTCCGGGACAGGGAATTTTCGCTACGAGCAGTACTTC.

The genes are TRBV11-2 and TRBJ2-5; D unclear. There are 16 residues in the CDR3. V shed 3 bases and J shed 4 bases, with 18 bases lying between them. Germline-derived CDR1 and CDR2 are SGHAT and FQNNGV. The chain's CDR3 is CASSFSLSSRTETQYF. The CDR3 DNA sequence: TGTGCCAGCAGCTTTTCTCTCTCTAGTCGGACAGAGACCCAGTACTTC.

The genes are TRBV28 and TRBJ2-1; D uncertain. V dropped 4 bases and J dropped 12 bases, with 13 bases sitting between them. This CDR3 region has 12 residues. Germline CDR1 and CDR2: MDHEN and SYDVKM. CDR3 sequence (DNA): TGTGCCAGCAGTTCCTCTTTAGGGTGGCAGTTCTTC. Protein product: CASSSSLGWQFF.